A single sample gave rise to the 9 T cell receptor beta chains below, sequenced in a study of blood T cell repertoires in COVID-19. Method: immunoSEQ multiplex PCR; TCRdb's copy keeps in-frame clones and lacks some. Found here are about 120,000 clones, around 89% of them singletons; the top ten hold 4.3%. Material for sequencing was peripheral blood. The receptors were sampled from a man aged 60 to 75 with COVID-19, enrolled during active disease.

The CDR3 region is CASSPSSGGTTGELFF. The CDR3 DNA reads TGCGCCAGCAGTCCGTCCAGCGGGGGGACCACCGGGGAGCTGTTTTTT. This rearrangement joins TRBV10-1 to TRBJ2-2, with TRBD2 identical over 9 bases. The V segment lost 5 bases and the J segment 4 bases; nucleotides outside the gene matches: 8. The CDR3 is 16 residues long. Per germline, CDR1 WNHNN and CDR2 SYGVQD (reference sequence).

The chain uses TRBV12-5 and TRBJ1-5; D unclear. Germline V gene lookup returns CDR1 LGHNT and CDR2 FRNRAP. V was pared by 7 bases and J by 0 bases, with 7 bases between. The CDR3 has 13 amino acids. For the CDR3, the DNA is TGTGCTAGTGCCCGGGATAGCAATCAGCCCCAGCATTTT. This codes for CASARDSNQPQHF.

The V and J genes are TRBV9 and TRBJ1-6; 8 nucleotides match TRBD1. With 0 bases clipped from V and 6 bases from J, the junction kept 8 bases outside the gene matches. CDR3 length: 17 residues. CDR1 and CDR2 from the germline V gene are SGDLS and YYNGEE. The CDR3 reads CASSVDQGQGINSPLHF. The CDR3, as DNA: TGTGCCAGCAGCGTAGATCAAGGACAGGGCATTAATTCACCCCTCCACTTT.

The chain links TRBV6-5 to TRBJ2-1; TRBD2 agrees at 10 bases. The germline V gene has CDR1 MNHEY and CDR2 SVGAGI. The V segment lost 6 bases and the J segment 7 bases; nucleotides outside the gene matches: 6. The CDR3 length is 14 residues. The CDR3 reads CASRAQRGGNEQFF. The CDR3 nucleotides read TGTGCCAGCAGGGCCCAGCGGGGGGGAAATGAGCAGTTCTTC.

This chain uses TRBV7-2 with TRBJ2-2; 7 positions match TRBD1. From germline, CDR1 is SGHTA and CDR2 FQGNSA. This CDR3 contains 16 residues. After removal of 5 bases from V and 6 bases from J, the junction contained 12 bases not matched to a gene. CDR3: CASSPRQGWEPGELFF. The CDR3 bases are TGTGCCAGCAGCCCCCGACAGGGATGGGAGCCCGGGGAGCTGTTTTTT.

The genes are TRBV11-3 and TRBJ1-1; TRBD1 aligns across 7 bases. Trimming cost V 3 bases and J 5 bases; bases outside gene matches: 3. Germline CDR1 SGHNT, CDR2 YENEEA. This CDR3 spans 13 amino acids. In DNA, the CDR3 is TGTGCCAGCAGCTTGCCAGGGGGAACTGAAGCTTTCTTT. Translating gives CASSLPGGTEAFF.

The gene calls are TRBV5-1 and TRBJ2-3; D unclear. Germline V gene data show CDR1 as SGHRS and CDR2 as YFSETQ. This CDR3 has 12 residues. Between the trimmed V and J ends, which lost 4 bases and 6 bases, there was a span of 9 bases. The CDR3 reads CASSLPGDTQYF. The CDR3 nucleotides read TGCGCCAGCAGCCTCCCCGGGGATACGCAGTATTTT.

The gene calls are TRBV20-1 and TRBJ2-7; perhaps TRBD1 as D (5 bases). This CDR3 has 12 residues. CDR1 is DFQATT and CDR2 is SNEGSKA in the germline V gene (reference sequence). Trimming pared 3 bases from V and 6 bases from J, leaving 12 bases between. The DNA for the CDR3 is TGCAGTGCTAGTTTACAGGTTAGCGAGCAGTACTTC. It encodes CSASLQVSEQYF.

This clone came up a few times. The chain has TRBV3-1 (or the pseudogene TRBV3-2) and TRBJ2-5, with D perhaps TRBD2 (6 bases). The V and J ends lost 0 bases and 8 bases respectively, with 10 bases between them. Germline assignment: CDR1 LGHDT and CDR2 YNNKEL (reference sequence). There are 13 residues in the CDR3. The CDR3 is CASSQDGGYTQYF. The CDR3 coding sequence is TGTGCCAGCAGCCAAGATGGAGGGTACACCCAGTACTTC.